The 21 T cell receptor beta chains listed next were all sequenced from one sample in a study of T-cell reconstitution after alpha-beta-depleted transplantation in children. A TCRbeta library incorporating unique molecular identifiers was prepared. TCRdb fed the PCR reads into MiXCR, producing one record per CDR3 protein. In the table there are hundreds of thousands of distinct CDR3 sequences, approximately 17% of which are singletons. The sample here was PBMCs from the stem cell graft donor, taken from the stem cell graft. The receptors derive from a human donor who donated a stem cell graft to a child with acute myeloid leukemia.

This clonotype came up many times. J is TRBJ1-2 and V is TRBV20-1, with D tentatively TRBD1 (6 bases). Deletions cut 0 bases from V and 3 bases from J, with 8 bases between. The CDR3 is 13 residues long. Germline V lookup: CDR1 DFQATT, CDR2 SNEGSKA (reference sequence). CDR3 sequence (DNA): TGCAGTGCTAGAGACAGGGGCTACTATGGCTACACCTTC. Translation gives CSARDRGYYGYTF.

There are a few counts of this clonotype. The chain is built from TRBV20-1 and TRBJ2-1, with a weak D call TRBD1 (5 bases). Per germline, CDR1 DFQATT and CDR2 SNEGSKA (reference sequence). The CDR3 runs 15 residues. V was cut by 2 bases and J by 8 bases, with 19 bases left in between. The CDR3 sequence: CSARRVLKEGDEQFF. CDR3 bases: TGCAGTGCTAGACGGGTTTTGAAGGAAGGGGATGAGCAGTTCTTC.

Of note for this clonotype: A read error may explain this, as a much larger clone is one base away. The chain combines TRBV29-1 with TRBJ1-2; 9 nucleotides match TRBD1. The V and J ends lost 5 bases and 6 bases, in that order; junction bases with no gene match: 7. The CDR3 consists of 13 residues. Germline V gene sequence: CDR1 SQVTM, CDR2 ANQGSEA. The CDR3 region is CSVPGQGGDGYTF. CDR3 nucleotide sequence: TGCAGCGTTCCGGGACAGGGAGGGGATGGCTACACCTTC.

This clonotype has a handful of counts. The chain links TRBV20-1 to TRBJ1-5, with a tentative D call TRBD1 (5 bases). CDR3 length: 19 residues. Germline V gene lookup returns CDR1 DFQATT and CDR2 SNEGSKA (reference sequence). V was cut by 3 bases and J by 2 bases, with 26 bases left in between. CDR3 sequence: CSASDTEGDGISGNQPQHF. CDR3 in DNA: TGCAGTGCTAGTGACACCGAAGGGGATGGGATTTCGGGCAATCAGCCCCAGCATTTT.

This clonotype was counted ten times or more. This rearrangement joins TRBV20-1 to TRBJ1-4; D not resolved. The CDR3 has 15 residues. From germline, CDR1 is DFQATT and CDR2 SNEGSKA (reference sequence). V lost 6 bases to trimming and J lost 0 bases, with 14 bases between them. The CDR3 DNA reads TGCAGTGCCAGGCCAGTGGTAGCAACTAATGAAAAACTGTTTTTT. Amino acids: CSARPVVATNEKLFF.

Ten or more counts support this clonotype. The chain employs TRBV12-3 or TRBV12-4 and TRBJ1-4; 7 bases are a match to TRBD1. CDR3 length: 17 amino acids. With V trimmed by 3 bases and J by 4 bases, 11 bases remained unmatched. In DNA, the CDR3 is TGTGCCAGCAGTTTCGAAGACAGGGTCGGGGTTAATGAAAAACTGTTTTTT. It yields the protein CASSFEDRVGVNEKLFF.

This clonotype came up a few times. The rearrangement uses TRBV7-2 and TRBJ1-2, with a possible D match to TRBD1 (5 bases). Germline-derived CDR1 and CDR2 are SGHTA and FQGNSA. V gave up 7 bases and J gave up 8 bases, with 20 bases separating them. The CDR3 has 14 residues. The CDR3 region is CASTPLQGRDGYTF. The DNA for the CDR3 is TGTGCCAGCACCCCCCTGCAGGGAAGGGACGGCTACACCTTC.

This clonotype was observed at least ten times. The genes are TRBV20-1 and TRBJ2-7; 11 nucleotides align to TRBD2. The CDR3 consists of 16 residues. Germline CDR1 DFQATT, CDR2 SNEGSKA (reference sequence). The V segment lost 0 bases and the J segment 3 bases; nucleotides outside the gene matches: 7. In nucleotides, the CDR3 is TGCAGTGCTAGAGATCCCGGACTAGCGGGTGTCTACGAGCAGTACTTC. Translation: CSARDPGLAGVYEQYF.

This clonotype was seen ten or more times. The CDR3 nucleotides are TGTGCCAGCAGAGAGGGGGTGACAGATACGCAGTATTTT. Translation: CASREGVTDTQYF. The chain carries TRBV6-1 and TRBJ2-3, with D tentatively TRBD1 (6 bases). This CDR3 contains 13 residues. Per germline, CDR1 MNHNS and CDR2 SASEGT. The V end was cut by 6 bases, the J end by 3 bases, with 10 bases between.

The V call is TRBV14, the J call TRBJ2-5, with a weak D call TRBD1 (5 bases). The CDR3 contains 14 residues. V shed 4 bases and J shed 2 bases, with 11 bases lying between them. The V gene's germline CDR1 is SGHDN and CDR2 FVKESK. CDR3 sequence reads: CASSLDSIQETQYF. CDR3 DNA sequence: TGTGCCAGCAGCCTCGACAGTATACAAGAGACCCAGTACTTC.

This chain's CDR3 is CASSLAKGETQYF. The CDR3 DNA sequence: TGTGCCAGCAGCTTAGCGAAGGGGGAGACCCAGTACTTC. The rearrangement uses TRBV7-8 and TRBJ2-5, with D perhaps TRBD1 (5 bases). The V gene lost 0 bases and the J gene lost 5 bases, with 7 bases spanning the gap. Germline-derived CDR1 and CDR2 are SGHVS and FQNEAQ. The CDR3 loop spans 13 amino acids.

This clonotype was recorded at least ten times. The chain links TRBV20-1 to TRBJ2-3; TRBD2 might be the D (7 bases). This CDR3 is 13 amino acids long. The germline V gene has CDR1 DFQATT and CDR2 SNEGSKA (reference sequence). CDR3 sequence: CSSGGPGTDTQYF. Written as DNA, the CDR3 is TGCAGCTCCGGGGGGCCGGGCACAGATACGCAGTATTTT.

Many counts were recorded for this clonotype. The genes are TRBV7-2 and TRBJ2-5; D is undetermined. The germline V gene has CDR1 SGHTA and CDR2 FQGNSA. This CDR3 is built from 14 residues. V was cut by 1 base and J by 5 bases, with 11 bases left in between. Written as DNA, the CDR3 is TGTGCCAGCAGCTTAGACAGAAGTACTGAGACCCAGTACTTC. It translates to CASSLDRSTETQYF.

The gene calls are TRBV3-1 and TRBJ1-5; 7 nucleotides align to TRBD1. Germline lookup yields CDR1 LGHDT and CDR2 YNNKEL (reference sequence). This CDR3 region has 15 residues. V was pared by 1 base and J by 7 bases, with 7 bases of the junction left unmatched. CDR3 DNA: TGTGCCAGCAGCCAAGGTCTACAGGGGACACAGCCCCAGCATTTT. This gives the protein CASSQGLQGTQPQHF.

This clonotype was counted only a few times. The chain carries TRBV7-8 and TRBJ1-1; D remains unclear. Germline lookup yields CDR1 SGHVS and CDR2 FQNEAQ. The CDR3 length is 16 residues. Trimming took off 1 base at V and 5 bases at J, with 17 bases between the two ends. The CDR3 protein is CASSLVGGSGGTEAFF. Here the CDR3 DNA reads TGTGCCAGCAGCTTAGTTGGTGGGTCGGGAGGAACTGAAGCTTTCTTT.

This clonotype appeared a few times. CDR3 in amino acids: CATLRLVLNTEAFF. The CDR3 DNA is TGCGCCACGCTGAGACTGGTTCTTAACACTGAAGCTTTCTTT. The chain combines TRBV5-1 with TRBJ1-1; D ambiguous. V dropped 9 bases and J dropped 2 bases, with 17 bases sitting between them. CDR1 is SGHRS, CDR2 YFSETQ, per germline. This CDR3 is built from 14 residues.

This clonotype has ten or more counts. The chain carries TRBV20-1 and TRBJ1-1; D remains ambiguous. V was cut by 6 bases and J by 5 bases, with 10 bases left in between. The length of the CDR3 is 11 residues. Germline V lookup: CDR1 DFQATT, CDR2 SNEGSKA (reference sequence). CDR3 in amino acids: CSALRTTEAFF. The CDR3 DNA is TGCAGTGCCCTGAGAACAACTGAAGCTTTCTTT.

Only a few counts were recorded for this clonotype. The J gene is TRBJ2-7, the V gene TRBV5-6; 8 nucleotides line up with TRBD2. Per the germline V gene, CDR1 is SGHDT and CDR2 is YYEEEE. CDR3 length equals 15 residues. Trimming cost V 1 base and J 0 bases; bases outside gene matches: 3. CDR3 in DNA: TGTGCCAGCAGCTTGACTAGCGGAGCCTCCTACGAGCAGTACTTC. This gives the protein CASSLTSGASYEQYF.

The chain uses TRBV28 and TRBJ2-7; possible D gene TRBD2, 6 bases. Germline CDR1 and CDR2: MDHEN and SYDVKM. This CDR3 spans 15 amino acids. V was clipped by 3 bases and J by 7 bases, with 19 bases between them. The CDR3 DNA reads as TGTGCCAGCAGTTTGTATGGCGGGGAGAGGGGAGAGCAGTACGTC. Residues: CASSLYGGERGEQYV.

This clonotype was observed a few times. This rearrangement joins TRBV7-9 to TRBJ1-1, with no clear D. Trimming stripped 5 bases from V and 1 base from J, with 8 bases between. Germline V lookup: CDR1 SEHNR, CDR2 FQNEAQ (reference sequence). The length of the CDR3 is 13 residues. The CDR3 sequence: CASSQQGNTEAFF. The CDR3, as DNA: TGTGCCAGCAGCCAACAAGGGAACACTGAAGCTTTCTTT.

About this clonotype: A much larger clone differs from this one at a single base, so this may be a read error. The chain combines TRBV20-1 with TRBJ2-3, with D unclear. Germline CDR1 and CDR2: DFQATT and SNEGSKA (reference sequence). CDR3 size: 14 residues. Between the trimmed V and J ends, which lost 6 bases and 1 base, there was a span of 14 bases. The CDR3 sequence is CSAPQAPRTDTQYF. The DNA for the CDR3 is TGCAGTGCACCTCAAGCGCCTCGCACAGATACGCAGTATTTT.